Below, 27 T cell receptor beta chains from the same sample are listed, as sequenced in a study of blood T cell repertoires in COVID-19. Libraries were prepared by immunoSEQ multiplex PCR; TCRdb keeps only in-frame clonotypes and omits some of them. In the table there are around 400,000 clones, roughly 86% of which are singletons. The sample taken for sequencing was peripheral blood. The source of these receptors is a woman aged 55-70 years with COVID-19, enrolled during active disease.

The chain carries TRBV25-1 and TRBJ2-7; 7 bases map to TRBD1. CDR3 size: 14 residues. Germline assignment: CDR1 MGHDK and CDR2 SYGVNS. V gave up 7 bases and J gave up 0 bases; unmatched junction bases: 6. In nucleotides, the CDR3 is TGTGCCAGCACCGGGACAGATGGCTCCTACGAGCAGTACTTC. Amino acid sequence: CASTGTDGSYEQYF.

The rearrangement uses TRBV21-1 and TRBJ1-2; the DNA was not used to check the table's D call, TRBD1. TRBV21-1 is reported as a pseudogene. The CDR3 spans 12 residues. The CDR3 DNA reads TGTGCCAGGCGGACAGGTTGCTATGGCTACACCTTC. Amino acid sequence: CARRTGCYGYTF.

This chain uses TRBV3-1 (or the pseudogene TRBV3-2) with TRBJ2-7; 7 bases map to TRBD1. Trimming took 3 bases from V and 2 from J; bases not matched to a gene: 4. The CDR3 covers 14 residues. CDR1 and CDR2 from the germline V gene are LGHDT and YNNKEL (reference sequence). The DNA for the CDR3 is TGTGCCAGCAGCCATCAGGGGGTAACCTACGAGCAGTACTTC. This codes for CASSHQGVTYEQYF.

The chain joins TRBV6-5 to TRBJ2-2; perhaps TRBD1 as D (5 bases). CDR3 length: 14 amino acids. The V end was cut by 5 bases, the J end by 0 bases, with 7 bases between. CDR1 and CDR2 from the germline V gene are MNHEY and SVGAGI. The CDR3 region is CASSRQPNTGELFF. CDR3 nucleotides: TGTGCCAGCAGTCGACAGCCGAACACCGGGGAGCTGTTTTTT.

In this sample, this clone turned up a few times. The rearrangement links TRBV12-3 or TRBV12-4 to TRBJ2-3; no definite D call. The V end lost 7 bases, the J end lost 2 bases, and 10 bases lay between the germline ends. The CDR3 extends over 13 amino acids. The CDR3 region is CASNQVYTDTQYF. The CDR3 DNA sequence: TGTGCCAGCAACCAGGTCTACACAGATACGCAGTATTTT.

Comments on this clone: The junction differs from germline at one of its ends, possibly a read error. V is TRBV3-1 (or the pseudogene TRBV3-2) and J is TRBJ2-7; possibly TRBD2 for D (5 bases). Germline values: CDR1 LGHDT, CDR2 YNNKEL (reference sequence). The CDR3 consists of 12 residues. CDR3 sequence: CASSQGVVRATF. The CDR3 DNA reads as TGTGCCAGCAGCCAAGGGGTCGTGAGGGCCACCTTC.

The chain is built from TRBV5-4 and TRBJ1-1; possibly TRBD1 for D (5 bases). The CDR3 length is 15 residues. CDR1 and CDR2 from the germline V gene are SGHNT and YYREEE (reference sequence). Trimming left V 6 bases short and J 5 bases short, with 20 bases between. The CDR3 DNA is TGTGCCAGCACCTTTGGAGGGGAAGGGTGGACTGAAGCTTTCTTT. Residues: CASTFGGEGWTEAFF.

Comment on this clone: At the DNA level, this CDR3 is encoded by other sequences in the same sample as well. This sequence joins TRBV24-1 and TRBJ2-2; 7 bases are a match to TRBD1. V dropped 4 bases and J dropped 5; count of bases not matched to a gene: 9. There are 16 residues in the CDR3. CDR1 KGHDR and CDR2 SFDVKD come from the germline V gene. CDR3 sequence (DNA): TGTGCCACCAGTGACACGCGACAGGGATGGACCGGGGAGCTGTTTTTT. Protein product: CATSDTRQGWTGELFF.

This chain links TRBV11-2 with TRBJ1-2, with D perhaps TRBD1 (6 bases). V lost 1 base and J lost 8, with 11 bases in between. The CDR3 runs to 13 residues. Germline V gives CDR1 SGHAT, CDR2 FQNNGV. CDR3 loop: CASSLVRGGGYTF. The CDR3 DNA reads TGTGCCAGCAGCTTAGTCAGGGGTGGAGGCTACACCTTC.

V gene TRBV3-1 (or the pseudogene TRBV3-2) combines with J gene TRBJ1-2; maybe TRBD1 (5 bases). The germline V gene encodes CDR1 LGHDT and CDR2 YNNKEL (reference sequence). CDR3 length: 14 amino acids. V was trimmed by 0 bases and J by 5 bases, leaving 10 bases between them. Here the CDR3 reads CASSQDYAGYGYTF. As DNA, the CDR3 is TGTGCCAGCAGCCAAGATTACGCAGGGTATGGCTACACCTTC.

The chain uses TRBV3-1 (or the pseudogene TRBV3-2) and TRBJ1-2; D not resolved. Trimming took off 5 bases at V and 7 bases at J, with 14 bases between the two ends. The CDR3 contains 13 residues. Germline V gene data show CDR1 as LGHDT and CDR2 as YNNKEL (reference sequence). CDR3 amino acids: CASSSELLVGYTF. In DNA form, the CDR3 reads TGTGCCAGCAGCTCGGAGCTACTGGTTGGCTACACCTTC.

The chain joins TRBV7-9 to TRBJ2-5, with 7 nucleotides matching TRBD2. Germline CDR1 and CDR2: SEHNR and FQNEAQ (reference sequence). The J segment lost 2 bases and the V segment lost 1 base, leaving 4 bases of the junction unmatched. This CDR3 region has 15 residues. CDR3: CASSLGGSEQETQYF. The CDR3 DNA reads as TGTGCCAGCAGCTTAGGCGGGAGCGAACAAGAGACCCAGTACTTC.

The J gene is TRBJ2-1, the V gene TRBV15, with D hard to call. This CDR3 comprises 14 residues. Germline loops: CDR1 LNHNV, CDR2 YYDKDF (reference sequence). With 5 bases removed from V and 0 bases from J, the gap between germline ends came to 8 bases. The CDR3 region has the DNA TGTGCCACCAGCGACTGGAACTCCTACAATGAGCAGTTCTTC. Translating it yields CATSDWNSYNEQFF.

The rearrangement links TRBV12-2 to TRBJ2-5; the DNA was not used to check the table's D call, TRBD2. TRBV12-2 is flagged as a pseudogene. The CDR3 extends over 14 amino acids. CDR3 in amino acids: CASRLAIDLETQYF. The CDR3 DNA is TGTGCAAGTCGCTTAGCGATAGATTTAGAGACCCAGTACTTC.

The V and J genes are TRBV2 and TRBJ1-6, with D tentatively TRBD1 (6 bases). The V gene's germline CDR1 is SNHLY and CDR2 FYNNEI. Trimming took 6 bases from V and 8 from J, leaving 23 bases between them. The CDR3 totals 17 residues. The CDR3 is CASRRGAVRGKDSPLHF. The CDR3 nucleotides are TGTGCCAGCAGACGGGGGGCTGTCCGGGGTAAGGATTCACCCCTCCACTTT.

This clone came up once. V gene TRBV19 combines with J gene TRBJ2-3; the match to TRBD1 covers 8 bases. CDR3 length: 15 amino acids. CDR1 is LNHDA and CDR2 is SQIVND in the germline V gene (reference sequence). V was pared by 6 bases and J by 3 bases, with 8 bases of the junction left unmatched. CDR3 amino acids: CASSHDRGLTDTQYF. The CDR3 DNA reads TGTGCCAGTAGCCACGACAGGGGTTTGACAGATACGCAGTATTTT.

The CDR3 loop reads CASSETGENTGELFF. The CDR3 coding sequence is TGTGCCAGCAGTGAAACGGGGGAGAACACCGGGGAGCTGTTTTTT. This chain joins TRBV2 and TRBJ2-2; D may be TRBD2 (6 bases). The CDR3 contains 15 residues. Between the trimmed V and J ends, which lost 2 bases and 1 base, there was a span of 8 bases. Germline lookup yields CDR1 SNHLY and CDR2 FYNNEI. Complete variable domain (other parts from reference TRBV2 and TRBJ2-2): EPEVTQTPSHQVTQMGQEVILRCVPISNHLYFYWYRQILGQKVEFLVSFYNNEISEKSEIFDDQFSVERPDGSNFTLKIRSTKLEDSAMYFCASSETGENTGELFFGEGSRLTVL.

The gene calls are TRBV7-9 and TRBJ2-7, with TRBD2 matching 8 bases. The germline V gene has CDR1 SEHNR and CDR2 FQNEAQ (reference sequence). The CDR3 covers 18 residues. V lost 1 base, J lost 2 bases, and 13 bases stayed unmatched. DNA of the CDR3: TGTGCCAGCAGCTTAGTTGGTGGCCGGGGGGGCTCAGCCTACGAGCAGTACTTC. It codes for CASSLVGGRGGSAYEQYF.

This clone came up once. J is TRBJ1-1 and V is TRBV2; 8 bases are a match to TRBD1. CDR3 size: 18 residues. The germline gives CDR1 SNHLY, CDR2 FYNNEI. V lost 1 base and J lost 1; bases outside the gene matches: 11. CDR3 in amino acids: CASSEVSGGAGWNTEAFF. Written as DNA, the CDR3 is TGTGCCAGCAGTGAAGTTTCAGGGGGCGCGGGTTGGAACACTGAAGCTTTCTTT.

This chain connects TRBV24-1 to TRBJ2-2; 9 bases match TRBD2. The junction had 4 bases not matched to a gene; V was cut back by 4 bases and J by 2 bases. This CDR3 is 16 amino acids long. Germline assignment: CDR1 KGHDR and CDR2 SFDVKD. The CDR3 reads CATSELAGPNTGELFF. The CDR3 DNA reads TGTGCCACCAGTGAGCTAGCGGGACCCAACACCGGGGAGCTGTTTTTT.

The V gene is TRBV27, the J gene TRBJ2-7, with 11 bases that match TRBD1. V dropped 1 base and J dropped 6; count of bases not matched to a gene: 5. The CDR3 is made up of 15 amino acids. The germline V gene encodes CDR1 MNHEY and CDR2 SMNVEV (reference sequence). CDR3 sequence: CASSLLGTGGPEQYF. The DNA for the CDR3 is TGTGCCAGCAGTTTATTGGGGACAGGGGGACCCGAGCAGTACTTC.

The rearrangement links TRBV25-1 to TRBJ1-2; TRBD1 might be the D (5 bases). This CDR3 is 15 amino acids long. Germline V gives CDR1 MGHDK, CDR2 SYGVNS. V was trimmed by 4 bases and J by 4 bases, leaving 16 bases between them. This chain's CDR3 is CASSGLLGARYGYTF. The CDR3 DNA follows: TGTGCCAGCAGTGGTCTTTTAGGGGCCCGCTATGGCTACACCTTC.

The chain couples TRBV5-4 to TRBJ2-5; perhaps TRBD2 as D (6 bases). The CDR3 spans 15 residues. V was clipped by 2 bases and J by 5 bases, with 16 bases between them. The germline V gene encodes CDR1 SGHNT and CDR2 YYREEE (reference sequence). CDR3 residues: CASSLPGLQGETQYF. DNA of the CDR3: TGTGCCAGCAGCTTACCGGGACTTCAAGGGGAGACCCAGTACTTC.

The chain has TRBV6-5 and TRBJ1-1; D is undetermined. The ends were cut back, 2 bases at V and 4 bases at J, with 11 bases in the middle. The CDR3 is made up of 14 amino acids. In germline, CDR1 is MNHEY, CDR2 SVGAGI. The CDR3 DNA follows: TGTGCCAGCAGTTACGAGGGTCGGAGCACTGAAGCTTTCTTT. It codes for CASSYEGRSTEAFF.

The chain combines TRBV6-5 with TRBJ2-5; a weak D match, TRBD2 (6 bases). In germline, CDR1 is MNHEY, CDR2 SVGAGI. CDR3 size: 15 residues. Trimming pared 5 bases from V and 4 bases from J, leaving 17 bases between. The CDR3 loop reads CASSRGGAGGETQYF. The CDR3 region has the DNA TGTGCCAGCAGTCGAGGCGGGGCTGGAGGAGAGACCCAGTACTTC.

The rearrangement joins TRBV19 to TRBJ2-3; D not certain. CDR3 length equals 13 residues. V shed 8 bases and J shed 6 bases, with 15 bases lying between them. Germline assignment: CDR1 LNHDA and CDR2 SQIVND (reference sequence). The CDR3 reads CASAQQPFDTQYF. Written as DNA, the CDR3 is TGTGCCAGTGCCCAACAGCCTTTTGATACGCAGTATTTT.

The V gene is TRBV7-8, the J gene TRBJ1-6; TRBD1 agrees at 9 bases. The CDR3 loop spans 15 amino acids. V was clipped by 4 bases and J by 9 bases; unmatched bases: 7. Germline V CDR1 and CDR2: SGHVS, FQNEAQ. As DNA, the CDR3 is TGTGCCAGCAGCTCCCGGACAGGGGAAACTTCACCCCTCCACTTT. This translates into CASSSRTGETSPLHF.